Listed below are T cell receptor beta chains from one sample, sequenced in a study of blood T cell repertoires in COVID-19. Method: immunoSEQ multiplex PCR; TCRdb's copy keeps in-frame clones and lacks some. The sample records about 100,000 clones, 75% to 90% being singletons. Sequencing input: peripheral blood. Every receptor here comes from a woman aged 80 or over with acute or convalescent COVID-19. The CDR3 runs from the conserved cysteine through the conserved F or W. The D gene is left open where the match is weak. Size values are once, few and many counts, or a class for expanded clones, and some rows have none.

J: TRBJ1-4; V: TRBV5-1; size: NA; D: TRBD1; CDR3: CASSLGQGAGEKLFF; DNA: TGCGCCAGCAGCTTGGGACAGGGGGCTGGAGAAAAACTGTTTTTT
J: TRBJ1-5; V: TRBV11-2; size: NA; D: NA; CDR3: CASRDRDQPQHF; DNA: TGTGCCAGCAGAGACAGAGATCAGCCCCAGCATTTT
J: TRBJ1-4; V: TRBV9; size: NA; D: NA; CDR3: CASSVSATNEKLFF; DNA: TGTGCCAGCAGCGTTTCCGCAACTAATGAAAAACTGTTTTTT
J: TRBJ2-4; V: TRBV19; size: NA; D: NA; CDR3: CASTTPGHSSKNIQYF; DNA: TGTGCCAGTACGACCCCGGGACACAGTTCCAAAAACATTCAGTACTTC
J: TRBJ1-2; V: TRBV6-2/TRBV6-3; size: NA; D: NA; CDR3: CASSVSQRAGYTF; DNA: TGTGCCAGCAGCGTCTCGCAGCGAGCTGGCTACACCTTC
J: TRBJ1-6; V: TRBV7-9; size: NA; D: NA; CDR3: CASSLGSSYNSPLHF; DNA: TGTGCCAGCAGCTTAGGTAGCTCCTATAATTCACCCCTCCACTTT
J: TRBJ2-3; V: TRBV5-1; size: NA; D: TRBD2; CDR3: CASSLVGGSTDTQYF; DNA: TGCGCCAGCAGCTTGGTGGGGGGGAGCACAGATACGCAGTATTTT
J: TRBJ2-5; V: TRBV18; size: NA; D: TRBD1; CDR3: CASSPDRGQGETQYF; DNA: TGTGCCAGCTCACCCGACAGGGGGCAGGGAGAGACCCAGTACTTC
J: TRBJ2-7; V: TRBV19; size: NA; D: NA; CDR3: CASSPTPGVVLYEQYF; DNA: TGTGCCAGTAGTCCGACTCCGGGGGTCGTGTTATACGAGCAGTACTTC
J: TRBJ1-5; V: TRBV21-1; size: NA; D: NA; CDR3: CASSKATEDQPQHF; DNA: TGTGCCAGCAGCAAAGCTACGGAGGATCAGCCCCAGCATTTT
J: TRBJ1-1; V: TRBV6-5; size: NA; D: NA; CDR3: CASSPGLNTEAFF; DNA: TGTGCCAGCAGTCCAGGGTTGAACACTGAAGCTTTCTTT
J: TRBJ2-3; V: TRBV28; size: NA; D: NA; CDR3: CASSPTLDTQYF; DNA: TGTGCCAGCAGTCCCACATTAGATACGCAGTATTTT
J: TRBJ2-1; V: TRBV9; size: NA; D: TRBD1; CDR3: CASSAEAGQGGEGSFF; DNA: TGTGCCAGCAGCGCCGAGGCGGGACAGGGAGGGGAGGGTTCGTTCTTC
J: TRBJ2-3; V: TRBV7-2; size: few; D: NA; CDR3: CASSLGFRADTQYF; DNA: TGTGCCAGCAGCTTAGGGTTCCGAGCAGATACGCAGTATTTT
J: TRBJ1-3; V: TRBV11-2; size: once; D: TRBD1; CDR3: CASSTQTGTGSGNTIYF; DNA: TGTGCCAGCAGCACCCAAACCGGGACAGGCTCTGGAAACACCATATATTTT
J: TRBJ1-1; V: TRBV24-1; size: few; D: TRBD1; CDR3: CATSDSRQGSMNTEAFF; DNA: TGTGCCACCAGTGACTCCCGACAGGGAAGTATGAACACTGAAGCTTTCTTT
J: TRBJ1-2; V: TRBV2; size: NA; D: TRBD1; CDR3: CASSELGTGDYDGYTF; DNA: TGTGCCAGCAGTGAATTGGGGACAGGGGACTACGATGGCTACACCTTC
J: TRBJ1-2; V: TRBV21-1; size: NA; D: NA; CDR3: CASSIRQVYGYTF; DNA: TGTGCCAGCAGCATAAGACAGGTATATGGCTACACCTTC
J: TRBJ1-6; V: TRBV28; size: NA; D: TRBD1; CDR3: CASIPRGLGKSPLHF; DNA: TGTGCCAGCATCCCCAGGGGGCTGGGGAAATCACCCCTCCACTTT
J: TRBJ2-2; V: TRBV5-4; size: NA; D: NA; CDR3: CASSLTTFNTGELFF; DNA: TGTGCCAGCAGCCTGACAACTTTTAACACCGGGGAGCTGTTTTTT
J: TRBJ2-7; V: TRBV2; size: NA; D: NA; CDR3: CASSDQGAEQYF; DNA: TGTGCCAGCAGTGACCAGGGCGCCGAGCAGTACTTC
J: TRBJ1-4; V: TRBV28; size: NA; D: NA; CDR3: CASSLGARGEKLFF; DNA: TGTGCCAGCAGTCTGGGGGCTAGGGGTGAAAAACTGTTTTTT
J: TRBJ1-5; V: TRBV28; size: NA; D: NA; CDR3: CASSLLARVGNQPQHF; DNA: TGTGCCAGCAGTTTATTAGCCCGGGTGGGCAATCAGCCCCAGCATTTT
J: TRBJ2-1; V: TRBV5-1; size: NA; D: TRBD2; CDR3: CASSLFASGALDEQFF; DNA: TGCGCCAGCAGCTTGTTCGCTAGCGGGGCCTTGGATGAGCAGTTCTTC
J: TRBJ1-2; V: TRBV29-1; size: NA; D: NA; CDR3: CSVLGVGTFGYTF; DNA: TGCAGCGTATTAGGAGTGGGGACTTTTGGCTACACCTTC
J: TRBJ1-2; V: TRBV4-3; size: NA; D: TRBD1; CDR3: CASSPRKTGYYGYTF; DNA: TGCGCCAGCAGCCCCCGAAAGACAGGGTACTATGGCTACACCTTC
J: TRBJ1-5; V: TRBV27; size: NA; D: NA; CDR3: CASSFWGENQPQHF; DNA: TGTGCCAGCAGTTTCTGGGGGGAAAATCAGCCCCAGCATTTT
J: TRBJ1-3; V: TRBV11-2; size: NA; D: NA; CDR3: CASSLRTLGDKRNTIYF; DNA: TGTGCCAGCAGCTTAAGGACGTTAGGGGATAAACGAAACACCATATATTTT
J: TRBJ2-5; V: TRBV28; size: NA; D: TRBD1; CDR3: CASFTQGLWDF; DNA: TGTGCCAGCTTCACACAGGGGTTATGGGACTTC
J: TRBJ1-4; V: TRBV3-1/TRBV3-2; size: NA; D: TRBD1; CDR3: CASSPTGGSEKLFF; DNA: TGTGCCAGCAGCCCGACAGGGGGCAGTGAAAAACTGTTTTTT
J: TRBJ1-2; V: TRBV20-1; size: once; D: TRBD1; CDR3: CSASMFETGDYGYTF; DNA: TGCAGTGCTAGTATGTTCGAGACAGGGGACTATGGCTACACCTTC
J: TRBJ2-7; V: TRBV7-2; size: NA; D: TRBD2; CDR3: CASSLAGGIDEQYF; DNA: TGTGCCAGCAGCTTAGCGGGGGGGATCGACGAGCAGTACTTC
J: TRBJ1-2; V: TRBV10-3; size: NA; D: NA; CDR3: CAIMSQKGNYGYTF; DNA: TGTGCCATCATGTCACAGAAGGGGAACTATGGCTACACCTTC
J: TRBJ1-1; V: TRBV9; size: NA; D: TRBD1; CDR3: CASSAQGGVNTEAFF; DNA: TGTGCCAGCAGCGCCCAGGGGGGAGTGAACACTGAAGCTTTCTTT
J: TRBJ2-1; V: TRBV7-6; size: NA; D: NA; CDR3: CASSPREVVTTLHEQFF; DNA: TGTGCCAGCAGCCCCAGGGAGGTGGTTACCACCCTCCATGAGCAGTTCTTC
J: TRBJ2-3; V: TRBV7-2; size: NA; D: TRBD1; CDR3: CASSPSGTGGFDTQYF; DNA: TGTGCCAGCAGTCCATCCGGGACAGGGGGTTTCGATACGCAGTATTTT
J: TRBJ2-5; V: TRBV7-2; size: NA; D: TRBD2; CDR3: CASSSGLAGPFVETQYF; DNA: TGTGCCAGCAGCTCAGGACTAGCGGGGCCCTTCGTCGAGACCCAGTACTTC
J: TRBJ1-5; V: TRBV11-3; size: NA; D: NA; CDR3: CASSFRYRNSNQPQHF; DNA: TGTGCCAGCAGCTTCAGGTACAGGAATAGCAATCAGCCCCAGCATTTT
J: TRBJ2-4; V: TRBV2; size: NA; D: NA; CDR3: CASSEAGAQNIQYF; DNA: TGTGCCAGCAGTGAGGCAGGGGCGCAAAACATTCAGTACTTC
J: TRBJ2-2; V: TRBV7-9; size: few; D: TRBD2; CDR3: CASSLTSGGPNTGELFF; DNA: TGTGCCAGCAGCTTAACTAGCGGGGGGCCGAACACCGGGGAGCTGTTTTTT
J: TRBJ2-3; V: TRBV11-2; size: NA; D: TRBD1; CDR3: CASSYAGQGAVADTQYF; DNA: TGTGCCAGCAGCTACGCTGGACAGGGGGCAGTCGCGGATACGCAGTATTTT
J: TRBJ2-2; V: TRBV2; size: NA; D: NA; CDR3: CASMRHNTGELFF; DNA: TGTGCCAGCATGCGACACAACACCGGGGAGCTGTTTTTT